The clone carrying this T cell receptor (beta chain) has ten or more counts. TCRdb ran MiXCR on the reads and lists one entry per CDR3 protein. This table has around 50,000 distinct CDR3 sequences, under 8.5% appearing once. The CDR3 runs 13 residues. Germline lookup yields CDR1 SNHLY and CDR2 FYNNEI. With V trimmed by 5 bases and J by 6 bases, 5 bases remained unmatched. These data are taken from a study of patients with pleural tuberculosis. This clonotype was sampled from a human donor with pleural tuberculosis. The chain carries TRBV2 and TRBJ1-2; 8 positions match TRBD1. The CDR3 region has the DNA TGTGCCAGCAGTCCGCAGGGGGCTGATGGCTACACCTTC. Protein: CASSPQGADGYTF.